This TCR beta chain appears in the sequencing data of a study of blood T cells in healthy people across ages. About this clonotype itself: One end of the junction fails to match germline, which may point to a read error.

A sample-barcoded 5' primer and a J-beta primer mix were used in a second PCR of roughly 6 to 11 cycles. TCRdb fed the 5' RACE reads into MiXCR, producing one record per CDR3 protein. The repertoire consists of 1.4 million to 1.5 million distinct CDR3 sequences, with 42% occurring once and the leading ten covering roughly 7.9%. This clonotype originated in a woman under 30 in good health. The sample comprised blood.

Written as DNA, the CDR3 is TGTGCCATCAGTCTGGAGTACGATCAGCCCCGGCATTTT. Encoded protein: CAISLEYDQPRHF. This chain links TRBV10-3 with TRBJ1-5; D is undetermined. Germline V gene sequence: CDR1 ENHRY, CDR2 SYGVKD. The CDR3 contains 13 residues.